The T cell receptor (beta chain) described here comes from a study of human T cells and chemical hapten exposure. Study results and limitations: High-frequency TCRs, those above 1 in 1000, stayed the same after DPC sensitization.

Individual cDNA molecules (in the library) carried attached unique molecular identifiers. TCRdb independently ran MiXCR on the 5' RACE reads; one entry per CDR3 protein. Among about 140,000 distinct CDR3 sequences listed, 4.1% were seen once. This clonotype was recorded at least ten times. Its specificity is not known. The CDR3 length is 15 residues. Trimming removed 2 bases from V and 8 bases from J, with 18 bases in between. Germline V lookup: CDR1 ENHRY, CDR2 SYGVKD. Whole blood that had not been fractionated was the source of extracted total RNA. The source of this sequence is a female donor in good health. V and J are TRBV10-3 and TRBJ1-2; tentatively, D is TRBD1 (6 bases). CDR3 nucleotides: TGTGCCATCAGTGAGCCGGGACAATTGATCGGGGGCTACACCTTC. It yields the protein CAISEPGQLIGGYTF.